One T cell receptor (beta chain) is described in this entry. The germline CDR1 and CDR2 sequences are LGHDT and YNNKEL (reference sequence). V lost 0 bases and J lost 7, with 15 bases in between. The CDR3 length is 15 residues. This sample stems from a study of Ad26.COV2.S vaccination and SARS-CoV-2 variants. Across the whole study: Donor was in the COV1001 Ad26.COV2.S trial arm. In the study, Ad26.COV2.S was injected intramuscularly once, or twice 56 days apart.

Regarding treatment: some 19 received Ad26.COV2.S at low or high dose, single or two shots; several received placebo; per-sample allocation not given. The investigators took samples on day 63 after the first vaccine or placebo injection. The assay was immunoSEQ multiplex PCR, and TCRdb's table has in-frame clones only and misses some. The sample has approximately 450,000 clones, 80% to 95% seen once. This specimen consisted of peripheral blood, obtained in a trial of Ad26.COV2.S vaccine versus placebo. The sequence derives from a person aged 18 to 65 who received the Ad26.COV2.S COVID-19 vaccine or a placebo. The chain couples TRBV3-1 (or the pseudogene TRBV3-2) to TRBJ1-2; TRBD1 is a possible D gene (5 bases). CDR3 region: CASSQDTAGFSGYTF. The CDR3 bases are TGTGCCAGCAGCCAAGATACGGCAGGGTTCTCTGGCTACACCTTC.